Following are 21 T cell receptor beta chains from one sample sequenced in a study of T-cell reconstitution after alpha-beta-depleted transplantation in children. Unique molecular identifiers were used in preparing the TCRbeta library. TCRdb re-called the PCR reads through MiXCR, storing one row per CDR3 protein. Here the sample spans about 420,000 distinct CDR3 sequences, roughly 16% being singletons. The sample was PBMCs, mostly from graft donor cells, taken 360 days after TCRalphabeta/CD19-depleted stem cell transplant. These receptor sequences come from a boy in the first two years of life who had a stem cell transplant for Wiskott-Aldrich syndrome, so the T cells may come from the graft donor.

This clonotype was seen repeatedly, ten times or more. The chain couples TRBV10-3 to TRBJ1-5; D remains unclear. Trimming took off 5 bases at V and 5 bases at J, with 10 bases between the two ends. The CDR3 covers 13 residues. Germline assignment: CDR1 ENHRY and CDR2 SYGVKD. The CDR3 sequence: CAISPRSYQPQHF. In DNA form, the CDR3 reads TGTGCCATCAGTCCAAGGTCCTATCAGCCCCAGCATTTT.

There are a few counts of this clonotype. The V call is TRBV6-5, the J call TRBJ1-4; D is perhaps TRBD1 (6 bases). Looked up from germline, CDR1 is MNHEY and CDR2 is SVGAGI. Trimming cost V 8 bases and J 3 bases, with 16 bases left between them. This CDR3 is 15 amino acids long. Here the CDR3 DNA reads TGTGCCAGCTCCCCGGGGGCATACCCTAATGAAAAACTGTTTTTT. Translation: CASSPGAYPNEKLFF.

This clonotype was counted between two and nine times. The chain combines TRBV10-3 with TRBJ1-2; D call uncertain. CDR1 ENHRY and CDR2 SYGVKD come from the germline V gene. Deletions cut 2 bases from V and 4 bases from J, with 11 bases between. The CDR3 length is 14 residues. CDR3 residues: CAISEDGFGYGYTF. The CDR3 nucleotides are TGTGCCATCAGTGAGGACGGTTTCGGCTATGGCTACACCTTC.

This rearrangement joins TRBV7-2 to TRBJ2-7, with TRBD2 identical over 7 bases. This CDR3 has 13 residues. With 4 bases clipped from V and 3 bases from J, the junction kept 3 bases outside the gene matches. The V gene's germline CDR1 is SGHTA and CDR2 FQGNSA. The CDR3 region is CASSSRGGYEQYF. Written as DNA, the CDR3 is TGTGCCAGCAGCTCCCGCGGGGGCTACGAGCAGTACTTC.

This clonotype was recorded a few times. The rearrangement links TRBV6-2 or TRBV6-3 to TRBJ1-1; D may be TRBD1 (5 bases). V lost 4 bases and J lost 1, with 10 bases in between. Per the germline V gene, CDR1 is MNHEY and CDR2 is SVGEGT. The length of the CDR3 is 14 residues. This CDR3 is CASSSGLPNTEAFF. Here the CDR3 DNA reads TGTGCCAGCAGTTCGGGACTACCGAACACTGAAGCTTTCTTT.

In this sample, this clonotype turned up a few times. V usage is TRBV27 and J usage is TRBJ2-1; 8 bases agree with TRBD1. Germline loops: CDR1 MNHEY, CDR2 SMNVEV (reference sequence). V trimming: 5 bases; J trimming: 9 bases; junction bases outside the gene matches: 9. The CDR3 has 14 amino acids. The CDR3 spells CASSTRDRLGEQFF. CDR3 DNA sequence: TGTGCCAGCAGTACCAGGGACAGGCTGGGTGAGCAGTTCTTC.

This clonotype was seen more than once but under ten times. The chain employs TRBV28 and TRBJ2-5; 10 positions agree with TRBD2. This CDR3 region has 15 residues. J gave up 1 base and V 5 bases, and 4 bases lay outside the gene matches. The germline V gene encodes CDR1 MDHEN and CDR2 SYDVKM. DNA of the CDR3: TGTGCCAGCAGTCTAAAGCGGGGGGGCCAAGAGACCCAGTACTTC. It specifies CASSLKRGGQETQYF. The whole variable domain, filled in from reference TRBV28 and TRBJ2-5, reads DVKVTQSSRYLVKRTGEKVFLECVQDMDHENMFWYRQDPGLGLRLIYFSYDVKMKEKGDIPEGYSVSREKKERFSLILESASTNQTSMYLCASSLKRGGQETQYFGPGTRLLVL.

This clonotype has a handful of counts. This chain links TRBV4-2 with TRBJ1-3; D possibly corresponds to TRBD1 (6 bases). The germline V gene has CDR1 LGHNA and CDR2 YNFKEQ. The V and J ends lost 6 bases and 6 bases respectively, with 15 bases between them. CDR3 size: 14 residues. The CDR3: CASSHREGLNTIYF. The CDR3 coding sequence is TGTGCCAGCAGTCACAGGGAGGGATTAAACACCATATATTTT.

This clonotype was observed at least ten times. In nucleotides, the CDR3 is TGTGCCAGCAGCGTCCTCCACGGACAGACTCTCACAGATACGCAGTATTTT. Translated: CASSVLHGQTLTDTQYF. The chain employs TRBV12-3 or TRBV12-4 and TRBJ2-3, with D possibly matching TRBD1 (6 bases). Trimming cost V 6 bases and J 2 bases, with 21 bases left between them. The CDR3 sequence is 17 residues long.

The chain is built from TRBV24-1 and TRBJ2-3, with TRBD2 identical over 8 bases. The CDR3 is made up of 15 amino acids. After removal of 3 bases from V and 1 base from J, the junction contained 2 bases not matched to a gene. Per germline, CDR1 KGHDR and CDR2 SFDVKD. The CDR3 sequence is CATSDPGGRTDTQYF. As DNA, the CDR3 is TGTGCCACCAGTGATCCGGGAGGGCGCACAGATACGCAGTATTTT.

The chain combines TRBV5-1 with TRBJ2-5; D uncertain. CDR1 and CDR2 (germline): SGHRS, YFSETQ. Trimming pared 1 base from V and 1 base from J, leaving 20 bases between. CDR3 length: 18 amino acids. This chain's CDR3 is CASSLKGPRRPAQETQYF. The CDR3 DNA reads as TGCGCCAGCAGCTTGAAGGGCCCGCGAAGGCCCGCCCAAGAGACCCAGTACTTC.

The chain uses TRBV7-2 and TRBJ2-1; D is uncertain. Per germline, CDR1 SGHTA and CDR2 FQGNSA. Trimming cost V 5 bases and J 1 base, with 12 bases left between them. The CDR3 extends over 15 amino acids. CDR3 bases: TGTGCCAGCAGCCCCCGGGTGAAGTCCTACAATGAGCAGTTCTTC. Translation: CASSPRVKSYNEQFF.

This clonotype was found a few times. The chain recombines TRBV5-1 with TRBJ2-1; D assignment may be TRBD1 or TRBD2 (5 bases each). V lost 0 bases and J lost 12, with 25 bases in between. This CDR3 is built from 17 residues. Germline V gene sequence: CDR1 SGHRS, CDR2 YFSETQ. CDR3 DNA: TGCGCCAGCAGCTTGGCCCCAAGACAGAAAGGACTTAGGATGCAGTTCTTC. Translation gives CASSLAPRQKGLRMQFF.

In this sample, this clonotype turned up a few times. This chain links TRBV10-3 with TRBJ2-3, with 7 bases fitting TRBD2. The V gene's germline CDR1 is ENHRY and CDR2 SYGVKD. After removal of 0 bases from V and 2 bases from J, the junction contained 8 bases not matched to a gene. The CDR3 is 17 amino acids. For the CDR3, the DNA is TGTGCCATCAGTGAGTCTCGAGCACGGGGGGTCACAGATACGCAGTATTTT. It translates to CAISESRARGVTDTQYF.

The table lists this clonotype with a few counts. The V gene is TRBV29-1, the J gene TRBJ2-1; either TRBD1 or TRBD2 may supply D (5 bases each). CDR1 is SQVTM, CDR2 ANQGSEA, per germline. V dropped 3 bases and J dropped 3 bases, with 9 bases sitting between them. The CDR3 totals 13 residues. The CDR3 sequence: CSVEGPVYNEQFF. The CDR3 nucleotides read TGCAGCGTTGAGGGACCGGTCTACAATGAGCAGTTCTTC.

This clonotype came up a few times. The chain joins TRBV4-2 to TRBJ1-1, with TRBD1 identical over 10 bases. Germline assignment: CDR1 LGHNA and CDR2 YNFKEQ. V dropped 4 bases and J dropped 3; count of bases not matched to a gene: 26. The CDR3 totals 22 residues. The CDR3 bases are TGTGCCAGCAGCCCAATCTTCGCGACAGGGGGCGCGGGGGTCGGATCGGACACTGAAGCTTTCTTT. This gives the protein CASSPIFATGGAGVGSDTEAFF.

This clonotype was seen more than once but under ten times. J is TRBJ1-5 and V is TRBV2; D is possibly TRBD1 (5 bases). The CDR3 has 15 amino acids. Germline CDR1 is SNHLY and CDR2 is FYNNEI. V was clipped by 6 bases and J by 0 bases, with 12 bases between them. The CDR3 protein is CASRQIDSSNQPQHF. DNA for the CDR3: TGTGCCAGCAGGCAGATCGACAGTAGCAATCAGCCCCAGCATTTT.

This clonotype was observed many times. V gene TRBV20-1 combines with J gene TRBJ1-1; no clear D gene. Germline V CDR1 and CDR2: DFQATT, SNEGSKA (reference sequence). CDR3 size: 15 residues. Trimming pared 3 bases from V and 1 base from J, leaving 15 bases between. The CDR3 DNA is TGCAGTGCTAGCGGACTAGCCCTAGGGAACACTGAAGCTTTCTTT. Amino acid sequence: CSASGLALGNTEAFF.

This clonotype was detected many times. The CDR3 is CASSLWGLYGNEQFF. The CDR3 region has the DNA TGTGCCAGCAGTTTATGGGGGTTATATGGGAATGAGCAGTTCTTC. J is TRBJ2-1 and V is TRBV12-3 or TRBV12-4, with D perhaps matching TRBD1 or TRBD2 (5 bases each). CDR3 length equals 15 residues. V was trimmed by 2 bases and J by 7 bases, leaving 15 bases between them.

The V gene is TRBV7-9, the J gene TRBJ2-5, with D tentatively TRBD1 or TRBD2 (5 bases each). The ends were cut back, 3 bases at V and 0 bases at J, with 8 bases in the middle. The CDR3 totals 14 residues. The germline V gene encodes CDR1 SEHNR and CDR2 FQNEAQ (reference sequence). In DNA form, the CDR3 reads TGTGCCAGCAGCTTGGGGGAGTACCAAGAGACCCAGTACTTC. Amino acids: CASSLGEYQETQYF.

In this sample, this clonotype turned up a few times. The rearrangement links TRBV7-8 to TRBJ1-1; no clear D. Germline CDR1 is SGHVS and CDR2 is FQNEAQ. CDR3 length: 14 residues. V was shortened by 3 bases and J by 5 bases, with 13 bases between the two germline ends. The CDR3: CASSFMRVGTEAFF. The DNA for the CDR3 is TGTGCCAGCAGCTTCATGAGGGTCGGTACTGAAGCTTTCTTT.